These 5 T cell receptor beta chains originate from one sample sequenced in a study of post-analysis software for immune sequencing data (dated by TCRdb to the mid-2010s). Here is what the overall study found, with its caveats: Patients showed significantly higher frequencies than controls for about five TRBV segments, among them TRBV5-6, TRBV5-1 and TRBV20-1.

Their antigen targets remain unknown. Library construction relied on PCR. The sequencer was an Illumina HiSeq 2500. To reduce PCR and sequencing biases, unique molecular identifiers were incorporated into the TCR beta cDNA libraries. TCRdb applied fastp at Q25 and MiXCR to the public reads, then kept only in-frame beta chains. Records with the same CDR3 protein are collapsed into one entry carrying the most frequent genes and DNA. Across this sample there are approximately 570,000 distinct CDR3 sequences, with roughly two fifths seen only once. Of the sample, around 1.7% is held by the ten largest clones. Material: blood. The receptor set was obtained from a girl aged 10-17 years with multiple sclerosis.

The rearrangement uses TRBV4-1 and TRBJ2-3; TRBD2 matches at 12 bases. The CDR3 runs to 15 residues. Unmatched junction bases numbered 5, after V lost 6 bases and J lost 4 bases. Germline V gives CDR1 MGHRA, CDR2 YSYEKL. CDR3 in DNA: TGCGCCAGCAGTATTCGACTAGCGGGAGCAGATACGCAGTATTTT. Its protein product is CASSIRLAGADTQYF.

This clonotype was observed a single time. The chain couples TRBV10-3 to TRBJ1-1; the D gene is possibly TRBD1 (6 bases). The CDR3 contains 16 residues. Germline CDR1 is ENHRY and CDR2 is SYGVKD. Trimming took off 6 bases at V and 13 bases at J, with 30 bases between the two ends. CDR3 sequence reads: CAISPLLDGAQGLGFF. CDR3 DNA sequence: TGTGCCATCAGCCCCTTACTAGACGGGGCACAGGGATTAGGTTTCTTT.

The V call is TRBV5-1, the J call TRBJ2-1, with D perhaps matching TRBD2 (5 bases). CDR1 is SGHRS, CDR2 YFSETQ, per germline. The CDR3 is 14 amino acids. Trimming shortened V by 0 bases and J by 6 bases, and 10 bases separated the two germline ends. The CDR3 reads CASSLEAVGNEQFF. CDR3 bases: TGCGCCAGCAGCTTGGAAGCGGTCGGCAATGAGCAGTTCTTC. Full variable domain (outside the CDR3, taken from reference TRBV5-1 and TRBJ2-1): KAGVTQTPRYLIKTRGQQVTLSCSPISGHRSVSWYQQTPGQGLQFLFEYFSETQRNKGNFPGRFSGRQFSNSRSEMNVSTLELGDSALYLCASSLEAVGNEQFFGPGTRLTVL.

Note on this clonotype: One junction end disagrees with the germline gene, perhaps due to a read error. The chain is built from TRBV12-3 or TRBV12-4 and TRBJ2-3; D is ambiguous. The CDR3 extends over 15 amino acids. The CDR3 DNA reads as TGTGCCAGTTATAAAGAGATGGGGTACACAGATACGGAGTATTTT. Amino acids: CASYKEMGYTDTEYF.

This clonotype occurred many times. The chain uses TRBV6-4 and TRBJ2-1, with D hard to call. Trimming stripped 1 base from V and 6 bases from J, with 7 bases between. Germline V lookup: CDR1 MRHNA, CDR2 SNTAGT. This CDR3 has 13 amino acids. The CDR3 here is CASSDLTTNEQFF. CDR3 bases: TGTGCCAGCAGTGACTTGACCACCAATGAGCAGTTCTTC.